These T cell receptor beta chains were read from a single sample in a study of siplizumab effects on memory and regulatory T cells. Repertoires were generated with immunoSEQ multiplex PCR, while TCRdb's copy carries only in-frame clones and drops some. The sample contains some 52,000 clones, roughly 97% of which appear only once. What was sequenced was naive CD4+ T cells sorted from blood. The source of these receptors is a human donor in good health. Each CDR3 is given with its conserved first and last residue. The D gene is left open where the match is weak. Only part of the rows carry a size: once, few, many, or a class if the clone is expanded.

>once|TRBV7-9|TRBJ2-7|NA
CASSLARGSSYEQYF
TGTGCCAGCAGCTTAGCGCGCGGTTCCTCCTACGAGCAGTACTTC
>NA|TRBV7-3|TRBJ2-1|TRBD2
CASSLRGWGGRGHNEQFF
TGTGCCAGCAGCTTAAGAGGATGGGGAGGGAGAGGGCACAATGAGCAGTTCTTC
>NA|TRBV7-6|TRBJ2-5|TRBD2
CASSLHGNGREGRETQYF
TGTGCCAGCAGCCTGCACGGGAACGGGCGGGAGGGCCGAGAGACCCAGTACTTC
>NA|TRBV19|TRBJ1-1|TRBD1
CASRGGGQPNTEAFF
TGTGCCAGTAGAGGGGGCGGGCAGCCGAACACTGAAGCTTTCTTT
>once|TRBV10-2|TRBJ2-2|TRBD2
CASSIAGGNTGELFF
TGCGCCAGCTCGATAGCGGGAGGAAACACCGGGGAGCTGTTTTTT
>NA|TRBV7-3|TRBJ2-3|TRBD1
CASSPGTGSGTDTQYF
TGTGCCAGCAGCCCCGGGACAGGGTCTGGCACAGATACGCAGTATTTT
>NA|TRBV7-9|TRBJ2-3|NA
CASSLFRSTDTQYF
TGTGCCAGCAGCTTGTTCCGTAGCACAGATACGCAGTATTTT
>NA|TRBV7-2|TRBJ2-2|NA
CASSMDGLNTGELFF
TGTGCCAGCAGCATGGACGGACTGAACACCGGGGAGCTGTTTTTT
>NA|TRBV19|TRBJ2-7|NA
CASLPSLGVGEQYF
TGTGCCAGCCTACCCAGTCTAGGGGTGGGGGAGCAGTACTTC
>NA|TRBV27|TRBJ2-1|TRBD1
CASSPLSTGGRGTGGDEQFF
TGTGCCAGCAGTCCCCTTTCCACAGGGGGTAGGGGGACTGGGGGCGATGAGCAGTTCTTC